What follows are 24 T cell receptor beta chains derived from one specimen sequenced in a study of tumor-infiltrating lymphocytes in primary liver carcinoma. Blood RNA originated from unsorted whole blood, with germline DNA additionally extracted. The authors made TCR beta cDNA from about 500 ng total RNA with a constant-region primer. Three nested multiplex PCR rounds of slightly modified ARM-PCR generated TCR beta libraries. Running approximately 10 cycles apiece, the first two PCR rounds relied on TRBV1-TRBV30 forward primers together with a C-beta reverse primer. TCRdb passed the multiplex PCR reads through MiXCR, listing each CDR3 protein once. The table shows approximately 300,000 distinct CDR3 sequences, with approximately 60% occurring only once. Material for sequencing was peripheral blood. The source is a man aged 40-55 years with primary liver carcinoma and hepatitis B virus infection.

There are a few counts of this clonotype. The J gene is TRBJ1-2, the V gene TRBV7-8, with TRBD1 identical over 8 bases. Germline V lookup: CDR1 SGHVS, CDR2 FQNEAQ. The V and J ends lost 5 bases and 2 bases, in that order; junction bases with no gene match: 4. The CDR3 covers 14 residues. The CDR3 region is CASSRRTGNYGYTF. The CDR3 region has the DNA TGTGCCAGCAGCCGAAGGACAGGGAACTATGGCTACACCTTC.

The chain joins TRBV4-1 to TRBJ2-5; the D gene could be TRBD1 or TRBD2 (5 bases each). From germline, CDR1 is MGHRA and CDR2 YSYEKL. The CDR3 loop spans 12 amino acids. Between the trimmed V and J ends, which lost 3 bases and 9 bases, there was a span of 11 bases. The CDR3 sequence is CASSQEGESQYF. For the CDR3, the DNA is TGCGCCAGCAGCCAGGAAGGGGAGTCCCAGTACTTC.

Concerning this clonotype: A much larger clone differs by one base, so this may be a read error. The V gene is TRBV13, the J gene TRBJ2-1; a possible D gene is TRBD1 (6 bases). The CDR3 is made up of 14 amino acids. Germline V gives CDR1 PRHDT, CDR2 FYEKMQ (reference sequence). The CDR3 reads CAGSPLGQYNEQFF. For the CDR3, the DNA is TGTGCCGGCAGCCCCTTAGGACAGTACAATGAGCAGTTCTTC.

This clonotype occurred a few times. A much larger clone differs from this one at a single base, so this may be a read error. The V and J genes are TRBV6-5 and TRBJ2-1, with D unclear. The assigned J gene may be wrong: the sequence end matches TRBJ2-7 better. Per the germline V gene, CDR1 is MNHEY and CDR2 is SVGAGI. The CDR3 length is 16 residues. The CDR3 here is CASSPTPAENNNEQYF. The CDR3 bases are TGTGCCAGCAGCCCAACCCCTGCGGAAAACAACAATGAGCAGTACTTC.

The chain is built from TRBV7-9 and TRBJ1-2, with D unclear. In germline, CDR1 is SEHNR, CDR2 FQNEAQ (reference sequence). This CDR3 comprises 14 residues. The germline V and J ends were trimmed by 0 bases and 0 bases, with 5 bases remaining between them. CDR3 protein: CASSLAETNYGYTF. As DNA, the CDR3 is TGTGCCAGCAGCTTAGCGGAAACTAACTATGGCTACACCTTC. Together with reference TRBV7-9 and TRBJ1-2, the CDR3 gives the full variable domain: DTGVSQNPRHKITKRGQNVTFRCDPISEHNRLYWYRQTLGQGPEFLTYFQNEAQLEKSRLLSDRFSAERPKGSFSTLEIQRTEQGDSAMYLCASSLAETNYGYTFGSGTRLTVV.

The chain couples TRBV5-1 to TRBJ1-5; D remains unclear. The CDR3 contains 16 residues. Looked up from germline, CDR1 is SGHRS and CDR2 is YFSETQ. V shed 4 bases and J shed 7 bases, with 21 bases lying between them. The CDR3 reads CASSPDGEATIQPQHF. For the CDR3, the DNA is TGCGCCAGCAGCCCAGACGGGGAAGCCACGATCCAGCCCCAGCATTTT.

On this clonotype itself: A much bigger clone sits one base away, suggesting this may be a read error. The rearrangement uses TRBV6-2 or TRBV6-3 and TRBJ2-1; TRBD1 matches 8 bases. Losses at the gene ends were 11 bases for V and 5 bases for J; bases not matched to a gene: 11. Germline V gene sequence: CDR1 MNHEY, CDR2 SVGEGT. The CDR3 sequence is 14 residues long. The CDR3 nucleotides read TGTGCCTGCAATCCCGGGACAGGCCACAATGAGCAGTTCTTC. This encodes CACNPGTGHNEQFF.

This clonotype was counted many times. This CDR3 is CAISDSTARNYGYTF. CDR3 nucleotide sequence: TGTGCCATCAGTGACTCGACAGCCCGTAACTATGGCTACACCTTC. The chain links TRBV10-3 to TRBJ1-2; tentative D call: TRBD1 (5 bases). The CDR3 is 15 residues long. CDR1 and CDR2 (germline): ENHRY, SYGVKD. The germline V and J ends were trimmed by 3 bases and 1 base, with 12 bases remaining between them.

With respect to this clonotype: This CDR3 fails to terminate in the conserved phenylalanine or tryptophan, so it likely reflects a read error. The chain links TRBV14 to TRBJ2-1; 13 bases map to TRBD2. Germline trimming cut 3 bases from V and 0 bases from J; bases unmatched to any gene: 5. This CDR3 has 18 residues. The germline gives CDR1 SGHDN, CDR2 FVKESK. CDR3 nucleotides: TGTGCCAGCAGCCATCCTTGGACTAGCGGGAGCTCCTACAATGAGCAGTTCGTC. Residues: CASSHPWTSGSSYNEQFV.

Details on this clonotype: At one end the junction does not follow the germline gene, possibly because of a read error. The chain couples TRBV7-8 to TRBJ2-7, with TRBD2 identical over 10 bases. CDR1 SGHVS and CDR2 FQNEAQ come from the germline V gene. This CDR3 contains 15 residues. The CDR3 loop reads CAGSLGLAEFYEQYF. Written as DNA, the CDR3 is TGTGCCGGCAGCTTAGGACTAGCGGAGTTCTACGAGCAGTACTTC.

The V gene is TRBV5-1, the J gene TRBJ1-6; 8 bases line up with TRBD1. The CDR3 has 15 residues. Germline assignment: CDR1 SGHRS and CDR2 YFSETQ. V dropped 4 bases and J dropped 9; count of bases not matched to a gene: 9. The CDR3 spells CASSRKGQGGSPLHF. CDR3 nucleotides: TGCGCCAGCAGCCGGAAAGGACAGGGCGGTTCACCCCTCCACTTT.

Concerning this clonotype: Germline and junction disagree at one end, which may indicate a read error. The gene calls are TRBV6-2 or TRBV6-3 and TRBJ2-3; unclear D gene. CDR3 length: 17 residues. Germline CDR1 and CDR2: MNHEY and SVGEGT. CDR3 region: CTSSYDRRLESTDTQYF. The CDR3 DNA reads TGTACCAGCAGTTACGATAGGCGACTGGAGAGCACAGATACGCAGTATTTT.

This clonotype was counted ten times or more. The CDR3, as DNA: TGCGCCAGCAGCTTCCCGGGGTCCTACGAGCAGTACTTC. The encoded protein is CASSFPGSYEQYF. This chain connects TRBV5-1 to TRBJ2-7, with a possible D match to TRBD2 (5 bases). The CDR3 covers 13 residues. Germline lookup yields CDR1 SGHRS and CDR2 YFSETQ. Trimming shortened V by 2 bases and J by 1 base, and 7 bases separated the two germline ends.

About this clonotype: At one end the junction does not follow the germline gene, possibly because of a read error. The V gene is TRBV11-2, the J gene TRBJ1-1; D gene ambiguous. This CDR3 is 14 amino acids long. In germline, CDR1 is SGHAT, CDR2 FQNNGV. CDR3 amino acids: CASSLASRNIEAFF. The CDR3 DNA follows: TGTGCCAGCAGCTTAGCGAGCCGGAACATTGAAGCTTTCTTT.

Note on this clonotype: Being one base from a much bigger clone, this may be a read error. The V gene is TRBV11-2, the J gene TRBJ2-2; 11 bases are shared with TRBD2. This CDR3 comprises 18 residues. Germline V gives CDR1 SGHAT, CDR2 FQNNGV. The DNA of the CDR3 is TGTGCCAGCAGCCTCTTCCCTAGCGGGAGGAAGTACACCGGGGAGCTGTATTTT. Amino acids: CASSLFPSGRKYTGELYF. Variable domain in full (rest from reference TRBV11-2 and TRBJ2-2): EAGVAQSPRYKIIEKRQSVAFWCNPISGHATLYWYQQILGQGPKLLIQFQNNGVVDDSQLPKDRFSAERLKGVDSTLKIQPAKLEDSAVYLCASSLFPSGRKYTGELYFGEGSRLTVL.

About this clonotype: Compared with germline, one end of the junction differs, possibly owing to a read error. The CDR3 DNA reads TGTGTCAGCAGTCGGGGGTCGGAGACCCAGTACTTC. It specifies CVSSRGSETQYF. J is TRBJ2-5 and V is TRBV11-2; D is perhaps TRBD2 (6 bases). CDR1 is SGHAT, CDR2 FQNNGV, per germline. The CDR3 is made up of 12 amino acids.

This clonotype occurred many times. The chain recombines TRBV28 with TRBJ1-5; TRBD1 agrees at 8 bases. The trim removed 6 bases at V and 4 bases at J, leaving 5 bases unmatched. CDR1 MDHEN and CDR2 SYDVKM come from the germline V gene. The CDR3 length is 14 residues. This chain's CDR3 is CASRPGGPNQPQHF. As DNA, the CDR3 is TGTGCCAGCAGGCCAGGGGGCCCAAATCAGCCCCAGCATTTT. The variable domain in full, with the rest retrieved from reference TRBV28 and TRBJ1-5, is DVKVTQSSRYLVKRTGEKVFLECVQDMDHENMFWYRQDPGLGLRLIYFSYDVKMKEKGDIPEGYSVSREKKERFSLILESASTNQTSMYLCASRPGGPNQPQHFGDGTRLSIL.

This chain connects TRBV29-1 to TRBJ2-1, with 13 bases identical to TRBD2. The J call is doubtful: the DNA matches TRBJ2-7 better. The CDR3 has 17 amino acids. From germline, CDR1 is SQVTM and CDR2 ANQGSEA. The CDR3 protein is CSVILAGGLRGSSEQYF. Here the CDR3 DNA reads TGCAGCGTGATACTAGCGGGAGGGCTCAGGGGGAGCAGTGAGCAGTACTTC.

Here the CDR3 DNA reads TGTGCTAGTGGAACCAGACTAGCGGGAGCAGATACGCAGTATTTT. Amino acid sequence: CASGTRLAGADTQYF. The chain employs TRBV12-5 and TRBJ2-3, with 12 bases that match TRBD2. Germline V gene sequence: CDR1 LGHNT, CDR2 FRNRAP. The CDR3 loop spans 15 amino acids. V lost 6 bases to trimming and J lost 4 bases; unmatched junction nucleotides: 5.

Comment on this clonotype: The junction departs from germline at one end; a sequencing error may be responsible. The chain has TRBV4-1 and TRBJ1-2; D possibly corresponds to TRBD1 (6 bases). This CDR3 has 15 amino acids. In germline, CDR1 is MGHRA, CDR2 YSYEKL. CDR3 loop: CAGSQGAGTNYGYTF. CDR3 DNA: TGCGCCGGCAGCCAAGGTGCAGGGACAAATTATGGCTACACCTTC.

With regard to this clonotype: At one end, the junction sequence differs from germline, possibly due to a read error. The chain employs TRBV29-1 and TRBJ2-1; TRBD2 is a possible D gene (5 bases). The CDR3 is 14 amino acids. CDR1 is SQVTM and CDR2 is ANQGSEA in the germline V gene. The CDR3 region is CSVEKTWGYNEQFF. CDR3 in DNA: TGTAGCGTTGAAAAGACATGGGGCTACAATGAGCAGTTCTTC.

Worth noting for this clonotype: A read error may produce the germline difference seen at one junction end. The V gene is TRBV14, the J gene TRBJ2-5; D gene ambiguous. This CDR3 spans 12 amino acids. Germline V CDR1 and CDR2: SGHDN, FVKESK. The CDR3 sequence is CTSSLFKETQYF. The CDR3 DNA sequence: TGTACCAGCAGCCTCTTCAAGGAGACCCAGTACTTC.

This clonotype appeared many times. The rearrangement uses TRBV4-1 and TRBJ2-3; D is possibly TRBD2 (5 bases). V was shortened by 5 bases and J by 3 bases, with 9 bases between the two germline ends. Germline lookup yields CDR1 MGHRA and CDR2 YSYEKL. CDR3 length: 13 amino acids. The CDR3 protein is CASSEGLTDTQYF. In DNA form, the CDR3 reads TGCGCCAGCAGCGAGGGCCTAACAGATACGCAGTATTTT.

The chain employs TRBV28 and TRBJ2-7; possible D gene TRBD2, 5 bases. From germline, CDR1 is MDHEN and CDR2 SYDVKM. CDR3 size: 16 residues. V lost 2 bases and J 12 bases, leaving 26 bases between the germline ends. The CDR3 region is CASSLGSQDRLRVPYF. As DNA, the CDR3 is TGTGCCAGCAGTTTAGGTTCCCAGGATCGCTTGCGGGTTCCGTACTTC.